These 2 T cell receptor beta chains share one sample of origin, sequenced in a study of T cell responses to AZD1222 COVID-19 vaccine. Generated by immunoSEQ multiplex PCR, the TCRdb table keeps only in-frame clones and is missing some. The sample shows roughly 72,000 clones, about nine tenths of them seen only once. Sequenced material: peripheral blood, taken 28 days after the second dose of the MenACWY control vaccine. These receptors were collected from an adult who received the MenACWY meningococcal vaccine as a control.

The chain uses TRBV28 and TRBJ1-3, with a weak D call TRBD1 (5 bases). CDR1 MDHEN and CDR2 SYDVKM come from the germline V gene. This CDR3 is built from 16 residues. V was shortened by 3 bases and J by 0 bases, with 12 bases between the two germline ends. The CDR3 bases are TGTGCCAGCAGTTTTAGGACATCCTACTCTGGAAACACCATATATTTT. Translation gives CASSFRTSYSGNTIYF.

The table lists this clone with a count of one. V is TRBV30 and J is TRBJ2-3, with TRBD1 matching 8 bases. Looked up from germline, CDR1 is GTSNPN and CDR2 is SVGIG (reference sequence). CDR3 size: 15 residues. Trimming cost V 1 base and J 7 bases; bases outside gene matches: 10. DNA for the CDR3: TGTGCCTGGAGTGACAGACAGGGGCGGATCAATACGCAGTATTTT. Its protein is CAWSDRQGRINTQYF.